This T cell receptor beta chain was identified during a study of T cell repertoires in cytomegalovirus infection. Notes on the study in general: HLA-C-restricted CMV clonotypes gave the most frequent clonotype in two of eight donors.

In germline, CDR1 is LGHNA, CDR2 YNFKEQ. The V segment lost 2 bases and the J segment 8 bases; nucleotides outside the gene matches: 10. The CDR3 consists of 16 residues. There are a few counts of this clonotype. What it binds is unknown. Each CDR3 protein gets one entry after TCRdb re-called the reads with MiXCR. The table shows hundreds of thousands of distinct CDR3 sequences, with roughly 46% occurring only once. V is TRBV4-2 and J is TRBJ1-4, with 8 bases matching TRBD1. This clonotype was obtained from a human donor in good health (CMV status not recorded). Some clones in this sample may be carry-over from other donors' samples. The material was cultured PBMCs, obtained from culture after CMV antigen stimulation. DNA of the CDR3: TGTGCCAGCAGCCAACCAGAGACAGGGGTTGGCGAAAAACTGTTTTTT. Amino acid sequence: CASSQPETGVGEKLFF.